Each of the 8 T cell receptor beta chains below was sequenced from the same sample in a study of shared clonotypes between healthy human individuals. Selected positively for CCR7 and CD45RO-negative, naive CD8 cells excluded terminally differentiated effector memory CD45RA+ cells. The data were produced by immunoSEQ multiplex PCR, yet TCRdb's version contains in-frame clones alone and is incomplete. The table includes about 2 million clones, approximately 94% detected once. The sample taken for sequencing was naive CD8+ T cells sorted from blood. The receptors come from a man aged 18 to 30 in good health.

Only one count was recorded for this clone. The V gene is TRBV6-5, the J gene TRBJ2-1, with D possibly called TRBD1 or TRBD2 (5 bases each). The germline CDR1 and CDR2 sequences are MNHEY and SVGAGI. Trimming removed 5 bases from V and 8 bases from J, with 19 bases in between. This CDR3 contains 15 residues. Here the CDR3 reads CASSAPGTMGDEQFF. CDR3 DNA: TGTGCCAGCAGTGCGCCGGGGACGATGGGGGATGAGCAGTTCTTC.

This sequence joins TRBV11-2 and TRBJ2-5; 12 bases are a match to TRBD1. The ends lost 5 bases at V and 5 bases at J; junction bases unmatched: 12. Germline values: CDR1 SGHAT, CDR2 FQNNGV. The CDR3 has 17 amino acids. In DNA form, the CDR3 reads TGTGCCAGCAGCCAGGTGGCGGGACAGGGGGCCTTGGAGACCCAGTACTTC. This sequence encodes CASSQVAGQGALETQYF.

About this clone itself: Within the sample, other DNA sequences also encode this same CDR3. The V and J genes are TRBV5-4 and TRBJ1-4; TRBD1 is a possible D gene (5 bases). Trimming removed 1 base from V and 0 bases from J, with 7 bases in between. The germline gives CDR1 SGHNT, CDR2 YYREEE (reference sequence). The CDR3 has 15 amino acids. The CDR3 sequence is CASSLRGATNEKLFF. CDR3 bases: TGTGCCAGCAGCTTGAGGGGCGCAACTAATGAAAAACTGTTTTTT.

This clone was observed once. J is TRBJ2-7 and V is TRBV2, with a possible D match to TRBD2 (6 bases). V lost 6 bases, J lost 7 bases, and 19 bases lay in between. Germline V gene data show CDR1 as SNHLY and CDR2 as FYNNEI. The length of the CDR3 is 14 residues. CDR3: CASRDPGGLREQYF. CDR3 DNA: TGTGCCAGCAGGGACCCAGGAGGGTTGAGGGAGCAGTACTTC.

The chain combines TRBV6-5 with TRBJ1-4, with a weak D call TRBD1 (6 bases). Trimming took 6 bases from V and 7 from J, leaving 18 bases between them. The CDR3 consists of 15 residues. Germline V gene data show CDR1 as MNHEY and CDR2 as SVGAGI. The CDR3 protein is CASSHEGEVGEKLFF. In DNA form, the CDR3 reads TGTGCCAGCAGCCACGAGGGGGAGGTGGGTGAAAAACTGTTTTTT.

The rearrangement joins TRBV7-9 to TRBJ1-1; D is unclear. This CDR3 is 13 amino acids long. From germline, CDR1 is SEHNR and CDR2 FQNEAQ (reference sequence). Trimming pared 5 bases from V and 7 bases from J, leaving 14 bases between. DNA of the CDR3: TGTGCCAGCAGCCTAGACGAGGCAGATGAAGCTTTCTTT. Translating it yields CASSLDEADEAFF.

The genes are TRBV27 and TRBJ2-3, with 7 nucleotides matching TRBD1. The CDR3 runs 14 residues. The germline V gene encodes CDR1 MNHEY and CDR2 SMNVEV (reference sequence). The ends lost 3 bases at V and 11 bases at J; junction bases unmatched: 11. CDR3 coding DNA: TGTGCCAGCAGTTTTGGGACAGACTACTCAAGGCAGTATTTT. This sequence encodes CASSFGTDYSRQYF.

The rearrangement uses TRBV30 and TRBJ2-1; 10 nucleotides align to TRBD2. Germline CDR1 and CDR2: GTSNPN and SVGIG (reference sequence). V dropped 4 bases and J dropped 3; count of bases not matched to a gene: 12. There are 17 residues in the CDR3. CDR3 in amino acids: CAWTSGRASFSYNEQFF. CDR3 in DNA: TGTGCCTGGACAAGCGGGAGGGCCTCGTTTAGCTACAATGAGCAGTTCTTC. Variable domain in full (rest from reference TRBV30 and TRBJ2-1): SQTIHQWPATLVQPVGSPLSLECTVEGTSNPNLYWYRQAAGRGLQLLFYSVGIGQISSEVPQNLSASRPQDRQFILSSKKLLLSDSGFYLCAWTSGRASFSYNEQFFGPGTRLTVL.